Listed below are T cell receptor beta chains from one sample, sequenced in a study of CXCR3-negative and CXCR3-positive naive CD8 T cells. TCRdb reprocessed the 5' RACE reads; each CDR3 protein has one entry and no DNA is given. The repertoire table contains about 110,000 distinct CDR3 sequences. Sequenced sample: naive CXCR3+ CD8+ T cells from blood. The receptors derive from a human donor in good health. Some clones in this sample may be carry-over from other donors' samples. CDR3s include the opening cysteine and the closing phenylalanine or tryptophan. A row's size may be missing; if present it is once, few, many or a size class.

TRBJ2-5	NA	TRBV4-3	CASSHLSGPQETQYF
TRBJ2-7	NA	TRBV21-1	CASSWSDRANPYEQYF
TRBJ1-2	NA	TRBV4-3	CASSQDRGGGRQGYTF
TRBJ2-2	NA	TRBV20-1	CSAGGLAGGVPGELFF
TRBJ2-3	NA	TRBV7-9	CASSLGTGDSDTQYF
TRBJ2-3	NA	TRBV29-1	CSVPGGYTDTQYF
TRBJ2-1	NA	TRBV6-6	CASSYSVPWTSTGEQFF
TRBJ2-1	NA	TRBV7-8	CASSSEGGGQFF
TRBJ2-7	NA	TRBV29-1	CSALGGQSYEQYF
TRBJ2-1	NA	TRBV19	CASSIGLAYNEQFF
TRBJ2-1	NA	TRBV6-2/TRBV6-3	CASFVGGNNEQFF
TRBJ1-1	medium-sized	TRBV7-3	CASSLGGGTEAFF
TRBJ2-1	NA	TRBV30	CAWSPQGTGGYNEQFF
TRBJ2-7	NA	TRBV7-9	CASLGETGTYEQYF
TRBJ1-1	NA	TRBV29-1	CSVVLGNTEAFF
TRBJ2-7	NA	TRBV19	CASSIEGPDYEQYF
TRBJ2-5	NA	TRBV14	CASSHRGQTQYF
TRBJ2-3	NA	TRBV4-3	CASSQDRTPDTQYF
TRBJ2-4	NA	TRBV7-3	CASSLDPNIQYF
TRBJ2-3	NA	TRBV11-2	CASSLESTDTQYF
TRBJ2-7	NA	TRBV5-1	CASSLEASGSYEQYF
TRBJ2-7	NA	TRBV29-1	CSAERAAASSYEQYF
TRBJ1-5	NA	TRBV7-8	CASSTRTGFLVPGPQHF
TRBJ2-6	NA	TRBV3-1	CASSSRTSGDSGANVLTF
TRBJ2-2	NA	TRBV29-1	CSVDMRRTGELFF
TRBJ1-5	NA	TRBV20-1	CSARVSSNQPQHF
TRBJ1-1	NA	TRBV19	CASSIPFGNTEAFF
TRBJ2-5	NA	TRBV5-1	CASSLGGLAEETQYF
TRBJ2-3	NA	TRBV5-5	CASSLSTVTDTQYF
TRBJ1-1	NA	TRBV12-3/TRBV12-4	CASLMGGNTEAFF
TRBJ1-5	NA	TRBV7-8	CASSPLVNSDQPQHF
TRBJ1-1	NA	TRBV2	CASRPLNTEAFF